A single sample gave rise to the 20 T cell receptor beta chains below, sequenced in a study of Ad26.COV2.S vaccination and SARS-CoV-2 variants. The sample's treatment: roughly 20 received Ad26.COV2.S at low or high dose, single or two shots; 5 received placebo; per-sample allocation not given. Sampling was performed 63 days after the first vaccine or placebo injection. The table came from immunoSEQ multiplex PCR; TCRdb's copy has only in-frame clones and leaves some out. The repertoire consists of over 300,000 clones, with 83% occurring once and the leading ten covering around 7.3%. The specimen was peripheral blood, collected in a trial of Ad26.COV2.S vaccine versus placebo. The receptor source for this set is a person aged 18-65 years who received the Ad26.COV2.S COVID-19 vaccine or a placebo.

The chain joins TRBV5-1 to TRBJ1-1; D call uncertain. With 0 bases removed from V and 0 bases from J, the gap between germline ends came to 12 bases. Germline CDR1 and CDR2: SGHRS and YFSETQ. This CDR3 spans 16 amino acids. In nucleotides, the CDR3 is TGCGCCAGCAGCTTGGAAATAGGGCCCCTGAACACTGAAGCTTTCTTT. Its protein product is CASSLEIGPLNTEAFF.

V gene TRBV11-2 combines with J gene TRBJ2-7; D remains ambiguous. Trimming pared 5 bases from V and 3 bases from J, leaving 11 bases between. Per the germline V gene, CDR1 is SGHAT and CDR2 is FQNNGV. The CDR3 is made up of 13 amino acids. CDR3 sequence reads: CASSPRPGYEQYF. Written as DNA, the CDR3 is TGTGCCAGCAGCCCGCGCCCGGGCTACGAGCAGTACTTC.

This clone was counted between two and nine times. One junction end disagrees with the germline gene, perhaps due to a read error. The chain couples TRBV18 to TRBJ2-2; 7 nucleotides align to TRBD1. The germline CDR1 and CDR2 sequences are KGHSH and LQKENI. This CDR3 is 16 amino acids long. This CDR3 reads CASSPRDRLLTGELFF. In DNA form, the CDR3 reads TGTGCCAGCTCGCCACGGGACAGACTTCTCACCGGGGAGCTGTTTTTT. The complete variable domain, with remaining parts taken from reference TRBV18 and TRBJ2-2, reads NAGVMQNPRHLVRRRGQEARLRCSPMKGHSHVYWYRQLPEEGLKFMVYLQKENIIDESGMPKERFSAEFPKEGPSILRIQQVVRGDSAAYFCASSPRDRLLTGELFFGEGSRLTVL.

This sequence joins TRBV28 and TRBJ2-3; 11 nucleotides match TRBD2. Germline V gives CDR1 MDHEN, CDR2 SYDVKM. The V segment lost 5 bases and the J segment 4 bases; nucleotides outside the gene matches: 8. The CDR3 has 16 residues. CDR3: CASSPLAGEGSDTQYF. In DNA form, the CDR3 reads TGTGCCAGCAGTCCACTAGCGGGAGAAGGGTCAGATACGCAGTATTTT.

J is TRBJ1-1 and V is TRBV5-1, with D uncertain. V lost 0 bases and J lost 3, with 6 bases in between. The CDR3 extends over 13 amino acids. From germline, CDR1 is SGHRS and CDR2 YFSETQ. The CDR3 here is CASSLVPDTEAFF. In DNA, the CDR3 is TGCGCCAGCAGCTTGGTTCCAGACACTGAAGCTTTCTTT.

This chain links TRBV18 with TRBJ1-3; D is undetermined. Germline assignment: CDR1 KGHSH and CDR2 LQKENI. This CDR3 is built from 15 residues. V lost 2 bases and J 0 bases, leaving 8 bases between the germline ends. CDR3 loop: CASSPTVASGNTIYF. As DNA, the CDR3 is TGTGCCAGCTCACCAACAGTGGCCTCTGGAAACACCATATATTTT.

The V call is TRBV6-5, the J call TRBJ2-3, with 7 bases aligning to TRBD1. Looked up from germline, CDR1 is MNHEY and CDR2 is SVGAGI. J gave up 4 bases and V 6 bases, and 7 bases lay outside the gene matches. The CDR3 totals 14 residues. DNA of the CDR3: TGTGCCAGCAGGGCCACAGGGGCGCCAGATACGCAGTATTTT. Its protein product is CASRATGAPDTQYF.

In DNA form, the CDR3 reads TGTGCCAGCAGTGACTCGGAGACAGGCCTTAGCACAGATACGCAGTATTTT. Residues: CASSDSETGLSTDTQYF. V is TRBV6-4 and J is TRBJ2-3; D perhaps matches TRBD1 (6 bases). V gave up 0 bases and J gave up 0 bases, with 13 bases separating them. Per germline, CDR1 MRHNA and CDR2 SNTAGT. This CDR3 is built from 17 residues.

The rearrangement links TRBV4-1 to TRBJ2-3; 11 nucleotides align to TRBD2. The V gene end was trimmed by 0 bases and the J gene end by 3 bases; junction bases not matched to a gene: 5. The CDR3 length is 17 residues. Germline V lookup: CDR1 MGHRA, CDR2 YSYEKL. The CDR3 protein is CASSQDSGRAQTDTQYF. The CDR3 nucleotides read TGCGCCAGCAGCCAAGATAGCGGGAGGGCCCAAACAGATACGCAGTATTTT.

This clone was counted at least ten times. This rearrangement joins TRBV5-1 to TRBJ2-3, with a tentative D call TRBD1 (5 bases). This CDR3 region has 16 residues. The V and J ends lost 3 bases and 4 bases respectively, with 18 bases between them. Germline V gene sequence: CDR1 SGHRS, CDR2 YFSETQ. Here the CDR3 reads CASSWGWTHGSDTQYF. CDR3 sequence (DNA): TGCGCCAGCAGCTGGGGCTGGACACACGGTTCAGATACGCAGTATTTT.

This clone was counted only a few times. V usage is TRBV19 and J usage is TRBJ2-7; 9 bases fit TRBD1. The CDR3 contains 16 residues. Trimming took 4 bases from V and 4 from J; bases not matched to a gene: 11. From germline, CDR1 is LNHDA and CDR2 SQIVND (reference sequence). This CDR3 reads CASSNPGQGSRYEQYF. The CDR3 bases are TGTGCCAGTAGTAACCCGGGACAGGGTTCGAGATACGAGCAGTACTTC.

The CDR3 DNA reads as TGTGCCAGTAGTGACAGCTCCCAAGAGACCCAGTACTTC. Encoded protein: CASSDSSQETQYF. This chain joins TRBV19 and TRBJ2-5; tentatively, D is TRBD1 (5 bases). This CDR3 region has 13 residues. Germline V gene data show CDR1 as LNHDA and CDR2 as SQIVND (reference sequence). V was trimmed by 5 bases and J by 1 base, leaving 8 bases between them. The variable domain in full, completed from reference TRBV19 and TRBJ2-5, reads DGGITQSPKYLFRKEGQNVTLSCEQNLNHDAMYWYRQDPGQGLRLIYYSQIVNDFQKGDIAEGYSVSREKKESFPLTVTSAQKNPTAFYLCASSDSSQETQYFGPGTRLLVL.

The V gene is TRBV4-1, the J gene TRBJ2-1, with 11 nucleotides matching TRBD2. Unmatched junction bases numbered 10, after V lost 4 bases and J lost 2 bases. The CDR3 runs 18 residues. The V gene's germline CDR1 is MGHRA and CDR2 YSYEKL. The CDR3 loop reads CASSLPPLAGDPYNEQFF. CDR3 DNA sequence: TGCGCCAGCAGCCTTCCCCCACTAGCGGGAGACCCCTACAATGAGCAGTTCTTC.

The rearrangement links TRBV7-2 to TRBJ1-3; 8 bases align to TRBD1. The CDR3 is 13 amino acids. J was trimmed by 7 bases and V by 5 bases; bases with no gene match: 4. CDR1 and CDR2 (germline): SGHTA, FQGNSA. CDR3 region: CASSDRGGNTIYF. The CDR3 region has the DNA TGTGCCAGCAGCGACAGGGGTGGGAACACCATATATTTT.

The V call is TRBV5-5, the J call TRBJ1-4; perhaps TRBD1 as D (6 bases). Trimming took off 4 bases at V and 3 bases at J, with 16 bases between the two ends. The CDR3 is made up of 16 amino acids. In germline, CDR1 is SGHKS, CDR2 YYEKEE (reference sequence). CDR3 bases: TGTGCCAGCAGCCCCCCGGGGGGCATGGCTAATGAAAAACTGTTTTTT. Encoded protein: CASSPPGGMANEKLFF. The variable domain in full, with the rest retrieved from reference TRBV5-5 and TRBJ1-4, is DAGVTQSPTHLIKTRGQQVTLRCSPISGHKSVSWYQQVLGQGPQFIFQYYEKEERGRGNFPDRFSARQFPNYSSELNVNALLLGDSALYLCASSPPGGMANEKLFFGSGTQLSVL.

This rearrangement joins TRBV5-4 to TRBJ2-3; 11 bases match TRBD2. The germline V gene encodes CDR1 SGHNT and CDR2 YYREEE (reference sequence). The CDR3 has 17 residues. V lost 4 bases to trimming and J lost 2 bases; unmatched junction nucleotides: 9. The CDR3 region is CASSLGGLAVITDTQYF. The CDR3 DNA is TGTGCCAGCAGCCTTGGGGGACTAGCGGTGATCACAGATACGCAGTATTTT.

This clone was observed a single time. CDR3 amino acids: CATSAPGGLGGYTF. CDR3 DNA sequence: TGTGCCACCAGTGCGCCAGGGGGCCTAGGAGGCTACACCTTC. The chain uses TRBV24-1 and TRBJ1-2; 8 nucleotides line up with TRBD1. The CDR3 is made up of 14 amino acids. The junction had 9 bases not matched to a gene; V was cut back by 5 bases and J by 8 bases. The germline gives CDR1 KGHDR, CDR2 SFDVKD.

The chain links TRBV20-1 to TRBJ1-5; 11 bases are shared with TRBD1. The germline V gene encodes CDR1 DFQATT and CDR2 SNEGSKA (reference sequence). The CDR3 covers 18 residues. Trimming took 3 bases from V and 2 from J; bases not matched to a gene: 12. CDR3 sequence reads: CSASSPGTGGRGNQPQHF. The CDR3 DNA is TGCAGTGCTAGTAGCCCCGGGACAGGGGGACGAGGCAATCAGCCCCAGCATTTT.

The rearrangement uses TRBV19 and TRBJ2-1; D is unresolved. The germline V gene encodes CDR1 LNHDA and CDR2 SQIVND (reference sequence). The CDR3 length is 12 residues. Trimming removed 6 bases at V and 6 bases at J, with 9 bases between. The chain's CDR3 is CASRIGVNEQFF. In nucleotides, the CDR3 is TGTGCCAGTAGGATTGGCGTCAATGAGCAGTTCTTC.

This clone was counted a single time. The rearrangement joins TRBV3-1 (or the pseudogene TRBV3-2) to TRBJ1-2; 9 nucleotides line up with TRBD1. The CDR3 is 14 amino acids. The ends lost 2 bases at V and 7 bases at J; junction bases unmatched: 5. Germline-derived CDR1 and CDR2 are LGHDT and YNNKEL (reference sequence). Here the CDR3 DNA reads TGTGCCAGCAGCCAATCCCCGGACAGGGGTGGCTACACCTTC. This codes for CASSQSPDRGGYTF.